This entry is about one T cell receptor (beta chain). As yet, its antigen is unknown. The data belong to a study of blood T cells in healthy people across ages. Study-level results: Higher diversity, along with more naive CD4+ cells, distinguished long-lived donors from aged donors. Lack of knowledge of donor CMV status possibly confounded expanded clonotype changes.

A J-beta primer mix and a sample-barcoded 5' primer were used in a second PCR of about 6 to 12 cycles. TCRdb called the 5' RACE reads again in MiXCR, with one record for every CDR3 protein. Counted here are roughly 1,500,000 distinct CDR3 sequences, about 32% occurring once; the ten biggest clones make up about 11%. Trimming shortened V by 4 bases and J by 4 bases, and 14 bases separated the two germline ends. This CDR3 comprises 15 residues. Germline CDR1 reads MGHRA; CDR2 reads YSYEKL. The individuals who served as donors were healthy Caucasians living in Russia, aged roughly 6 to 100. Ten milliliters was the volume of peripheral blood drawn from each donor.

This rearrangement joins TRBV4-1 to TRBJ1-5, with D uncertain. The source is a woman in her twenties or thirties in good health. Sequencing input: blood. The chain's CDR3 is CASSLRAEGNQPQHF. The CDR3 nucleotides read TGCGCCAGCAGCCTCCGGGCAGAGGGAAATCAGCCCCAGCATTTT.